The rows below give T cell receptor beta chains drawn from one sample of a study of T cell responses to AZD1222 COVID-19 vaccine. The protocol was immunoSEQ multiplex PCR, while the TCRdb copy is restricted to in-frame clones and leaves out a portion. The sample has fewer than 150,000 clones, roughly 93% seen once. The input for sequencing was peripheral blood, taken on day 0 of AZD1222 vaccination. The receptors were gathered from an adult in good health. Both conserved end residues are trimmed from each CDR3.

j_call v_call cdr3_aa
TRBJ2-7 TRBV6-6 ASSLGGVAGDYEQY
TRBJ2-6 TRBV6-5 ASSYPGGSGANVLT
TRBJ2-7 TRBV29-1 SVATSSGEQY
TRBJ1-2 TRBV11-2 ASSLDRELWYGYT
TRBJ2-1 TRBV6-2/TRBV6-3 ASSYSGRYNEQF
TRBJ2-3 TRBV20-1 SASSLAGGHTDTQY
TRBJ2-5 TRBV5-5 ASSRGTQETQY
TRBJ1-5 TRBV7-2 ASSLGGTGNQPQH
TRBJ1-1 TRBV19 ASSTPTGIHEAF
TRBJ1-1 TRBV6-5 ASLRTGRAVTEAF
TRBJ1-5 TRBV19 ASSMRGQGSYSNQPQH
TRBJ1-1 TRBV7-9 ASSSPMGATEAF
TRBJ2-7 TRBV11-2 ASSLAGSHEQY
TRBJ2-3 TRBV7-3 ASSVGQGTDTQY
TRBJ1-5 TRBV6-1 ASSEAVGGVQPQH
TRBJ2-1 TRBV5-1 ASSPGQGTGEQF
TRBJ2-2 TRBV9 ASSDRVSGELF
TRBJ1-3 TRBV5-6 ASSSLRDRFDTIY
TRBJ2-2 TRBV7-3 ASSFGRDKFFGELF
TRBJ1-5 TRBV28 ASRQGAGNQPQH
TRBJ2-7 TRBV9 ASSVGTGKSYEQY
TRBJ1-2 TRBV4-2 ASSQATGFHSDYGYT
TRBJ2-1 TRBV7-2 AIGLAGGNEQF
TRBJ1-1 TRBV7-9 ASSLVWGQGDDTEAF
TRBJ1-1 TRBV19 ASSVGQGGSEAF
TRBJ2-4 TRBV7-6 ASSKVASGRLAKNIQY
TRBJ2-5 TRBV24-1 ATSRGEETQY
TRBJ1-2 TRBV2 ASSEYRDKKNHGYT
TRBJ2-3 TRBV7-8 ASSFVAGGPTDTQY
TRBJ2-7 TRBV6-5 ASSYSDRGGYEQY
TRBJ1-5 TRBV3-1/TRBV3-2 ASSQGAVQPQH
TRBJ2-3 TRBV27 ASSFRRRAGITDTQY
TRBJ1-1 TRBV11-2 ASGDRGGTEAF
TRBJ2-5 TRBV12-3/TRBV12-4 ASSLNRQETQY
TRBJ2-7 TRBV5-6 ASSHSYEQY
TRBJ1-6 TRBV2 ASNGQGHSPLH
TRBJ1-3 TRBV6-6 ATTFGTNSGNTIY
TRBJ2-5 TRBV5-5 ASSFLGGGQETQY
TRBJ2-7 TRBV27 ASRSLATHSYEQY
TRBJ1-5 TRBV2 ASRRDSNQPQH
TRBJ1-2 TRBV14 ASSQELGANYGYT
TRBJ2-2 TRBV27 ASTRSFSNTGELF
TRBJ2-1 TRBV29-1 SGRPGGLHNEQF
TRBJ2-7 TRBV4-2 ASSQGGSGAGGSYEQY
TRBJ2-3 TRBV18 ASSPYAGVTDTQY
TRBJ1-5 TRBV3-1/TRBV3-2 ASSQFSRDNQPQH
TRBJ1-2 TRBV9 ASSVVGDGYT